A single T cell receptor beta chain is shown here with its context. Antigen: not known. This record belongs to a study of beta chain features in type 1 diabetes. This CDR3 is built from 12 residues. Germline V CDR1 and CDR2: SGHVS, FQNEAQ. V lost 1 base, J lost 9 bases, and 7 bases lay in between. Once sorted, every population was more than 98% pure. Study conclusions and caveats: High-TCR-expressing cells could be over-represented by cDNA sequencing. Within each of all four CD4+ subsets, Type 1 diabetes patients had TCRB CDR3s that were moderately but significantly shorter.

Isolated RNA was reverse transcribed in full, so expressed TCRB transcripts were sequenced. Approximately 3.6 million reads were obtained on average from naive, central memory and regulatory T cell samples. Clones were sequenced by immunoSEQ multiplex PCR, and TCRdb holds only the in-frame ones, with some missing. The sample yields roughly 380,000 clones, less than 20% seen once. The specimen was naive CD4+ T cells from blood. The TCR sequence derives from a woman aged 18-30 years in good health. The V gene is TRBV7-8, the J gene TRBJ1-5; no firm D call. The CDR3 region has the DNA TGTGCCAGCAGCTTAGGAGGTCTGCCCCAGCATTTT. Protein sequence: CASSLGGLPQHF. Combining the CDR3 with reference TRBV7-8 and TRBJ1-5 gives the whole variable domain GAGVSQSPRYKVAKRGQDVALRCDPISGHVSLFWYQQALGQGPEFLTYFQNEAQLDKSGLPSDRFFAERPEGSVSTLKIQRTQQEDSAVYLCASSLGGLPQHFGDGTRLSIL.